This TCR beta chain originates from a study of cytomegalovirus exposure and HLA in healthy donors. TCRdb's table, derived via immunoSEQ multiplex PCR, lists solely in-frame clones and lacks some. Counted here are about 140,000 clones, 70% to 90% occurring once; the ten biggest clones make up approximately 1.4%. Findings and limits, study-wide: It was found in a later analysis that first-cohort TCR clusters tended to co-occur in the 90 to 150 validation repertoires. The authors enumerated over 150 TCR beta chains as linked to cytomegalovirus.

Concerning this clone itself: The antigen remains unidentified.

Looked up from germline, CDR1 is SQVTM and CDR2 is ANQGSEA. This CDR3 spans 12 amino acids. The V gene lost 6 bases and the J gene lost 6 bases, with 14 bases spanning the gap. The chain links TRBV29-1 to TRBJ1-1; D unclear. Sequencing input: PBMCs. The sequence came from a woman in her twenties or thirties in good health and CMV-seronegative. CDR3 bases: TGCAGCGTCCCGAGCGGGCCCGCTGAAGCTTTCTTT. The encoded protein is CSVPSGPAEAFF.